This T cell receptor (beta chain) was obtained from a study of blood T cell repertoires in COVID-19. Libraries were prepared by immunoSEQ multiplex PCR; TCRdb keeps only in-frame clonotypes and omits some of them. The sample includes 60,000 or so clones, over 75% of them seen just once. This clone was counted a single time. The CDR3 covers 16 residues. The trim removed 4 bases at V and 5 bases at J, leaving 10 bases unmatched. Germline CDR1 reads KGHDR; CDR2 reads SFDVKD. The sample taken for sequencing was peripheral blood. This chain connects TRBV24-1 to TRBJ1-2, with 9 positions matching TRBD1. The sequence was obtained from a human donor in a cohort sampled during active COVID-19. The CDR3 sequence is CATSDPRTGEVYGYTF. DNA for the CDR3: TGTGCCACCAGTGACCCGAGGACAGGGGAAGTGTATGGCTACACCTTC.